These T cell receptor beta chains were read from a single sample in a study of shared clonotypes between healthy human individuals. Profiled with immunoSEQ multiplex PCR; TCRdb holds only in-frame clones, not every one. Of some 2.1 million clones listed, 80% to 95% are singletons. The sequenced sample consisted of naive CD8+ T cells from PBMCs. These receptors all stem from a man aged 18 to 30 in good health. Some clones in this sample may be carry-over from other donors' samples. Each CDR3 is given with its conserved first and last residue. The D gene is left open where the match is weak.

d_call | j_call | v_call | cdr3_aa | cdr3_nt
- | TRBJ2-5 | TRBV11-2 | CASSPSVGETQYF | TGTGCCAGCAGCCCATCAGTGGGGGAGACCCAGTACTTC
- | TRBJ2-7 | TRBV28 | CASSSPLRYEQYF | TGTGCCAGCAGTTCCCCACTCCGCTACGAGCAGTACTTC
TRBD2 | TRBJ2-7 | TRBV18 | CASSPRTSGESYEQYF | TGTGCCAGCTCACCTAGGACTAGCGGGGAATCCTACGAGCAGTACTTC
- | TRBJ2-7 | TRBV18 | CASSPTAMGSYEQYF | TGTGCCAGCTCACCAACAGCGATGGGGTCCTACGAGCAGTACTTC
TRBD1 | TRBJ2-7 | TRBV27 | CASSHGTGRLYEQYF | TGTGCCAGCAGTCACGGGACAGGGAGGTTATACGAGCAGTACTTC
TRBD1 | TRBJ1-3 | TRBV5-1 | CASSLDRGAGNTIYF | TGCGCCAGCAGCCTGGACAGGGGTGCTGGAAACACCATATATTTT
TRBD1 | TRBJ2-7 | TRBV18 | CASSPGDRVYEQYF | TGTGCCAGCTCACCAGGAGACAGGGTGTACGAGCAGTACTTC
- | TRBJ2-3 | TRBV28 | CASSFGEVADTQYF | TGTGCCAGCAGTTTTGGGGAAGTCGCAGATACGCAGTATTTT
- | TRBJ1-2 | TRBV5-1 | CASSLVGGVGYTF | TGCGCCAGCAGCTTGGTCGGGGGAGTCGGCTACACCTTC
TRBD2 | TRBJ2-7 | TRBV19 | CASSAPGLAGNEQYF | TGTGCCAGTAGTGCGCCGGGACTAGCGGGGAACGAGCAGTACTTC
- | TRBJ2-1 | TRBV4-3 | CASSQDRLGYNEQFF | TGCGCCAGCAGCCAAGATCGTTTGGGATACAATGAGCAGTTCTTC
- | TRBJ1-5 | TRBV27 | CASGLGVGQPQHF | TGTGCCAGCGGGTTAGGGGTGGGGCAGCCCCAGCATTTT
TRBD1 | TRBJ1-1 | TRBV28 | CASRQGQLNTEAFF | TGTGCCAGCAGACAGGGACAGTTGAACACTGAAGCTTTCTTT
- | TRBJ2-7 | TRBV4-1 | CASSQEYVTASSYEQYF | TGCGCCAGCAGCCAAGAATATGTGACAGCTAGCTCCTACGAGCAGTACTTC
TRBD2 | TRBJ2-5 | TRBV11-3 | CASSTRASGTETQYF | TGTGCCAGCAGCACCCGGGCTAGCGGGACCGAGACCCAGTACTTC
TRBD1 | TRBJ1-1 | TRBV7-2 | CASSLKDRANGEAFF | TGTGCCAGCAGCCTAAAGGACAGGGCGAATGGTGAAGCTTTCTTT
TRBD1 | TRBJ2-7 | TRBV7-7 | CASSQGQGATYEQYF | TGTGCCAGCAGCCAAGGACAGGGTGCAACCTACGAGCAGTACTTC
- | TRBJ2-7 | TRBV20-1 | CSARITYEQYF | TGCAGTGCTCGGATCACCTACGAGCAGTACTTC
- | TRBJ2-1 | TRBV5-6 | CASSLEQTYNEQFF | TGTGCCAGCAGCTTGGAACAGACATACAATGAGCAGTTCTTC
- | TRBJ2-2 | TRBV7-2 | CASSLAGAGELFF | TGTGCCAGCAGCTTAGCAGGTGCCGGGGAGCTGTTTTTT
- | TRBJ2-2 | TRBV4-1 | CASSQEMGRGGELFF | TGCGCCAGCAGCCAAGAAATGGGAAGGGGCGGGGAGCTGTTTTTT
TRBD1 | TRBJ2-4 | TRBV28 | CASSLTGENIQYF | TGTGCCAGCAGTTTAACAGGGGAAAACATTCAGTACTTC